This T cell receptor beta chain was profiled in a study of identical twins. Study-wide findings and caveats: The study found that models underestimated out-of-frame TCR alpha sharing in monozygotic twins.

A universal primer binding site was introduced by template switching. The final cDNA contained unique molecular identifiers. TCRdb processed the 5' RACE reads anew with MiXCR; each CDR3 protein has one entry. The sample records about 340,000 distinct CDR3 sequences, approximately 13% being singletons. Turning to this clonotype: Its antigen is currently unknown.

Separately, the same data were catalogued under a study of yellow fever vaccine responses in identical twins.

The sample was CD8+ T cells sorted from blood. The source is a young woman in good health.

In DNA form, the CDR3 reads TGTGCCAGCAGCTCCGCGGGGAAAGGGGCCACTACCTACGAGCAGTACTTC. Translated, it gives CASSSAGKGATTYEQYF. V is TRBV7-9 and J is TRBJ2-7, with D perhaps TRBD2 (6 bases). Looked up from germline, CDR1 is SEHNR and CDR2 is FQNEAQ (reference sequence). This CDR3 region has 17 residues. V lost 4 bases to trimming and J lost 2 bases, with 21 bases between them.